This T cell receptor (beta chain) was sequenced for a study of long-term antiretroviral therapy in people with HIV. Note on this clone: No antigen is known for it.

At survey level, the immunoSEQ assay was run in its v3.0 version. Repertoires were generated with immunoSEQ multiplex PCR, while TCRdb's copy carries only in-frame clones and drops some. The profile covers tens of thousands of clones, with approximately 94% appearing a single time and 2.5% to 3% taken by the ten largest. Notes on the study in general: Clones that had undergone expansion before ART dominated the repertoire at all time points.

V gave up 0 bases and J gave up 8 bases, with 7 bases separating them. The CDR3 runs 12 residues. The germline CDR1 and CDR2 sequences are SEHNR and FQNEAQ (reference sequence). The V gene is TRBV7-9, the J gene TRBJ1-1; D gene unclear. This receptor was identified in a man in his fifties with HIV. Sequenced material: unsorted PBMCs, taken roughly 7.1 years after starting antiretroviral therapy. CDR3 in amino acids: CASSLAAAEAFF. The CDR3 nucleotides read TGTGCCAGCAGCTTAGCAGCAGCCGAAGCTTTCTTT. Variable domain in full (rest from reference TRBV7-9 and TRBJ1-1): DTGVSQNPRHKITKRGQNVTFRCDPISEHNRLYWYRQTLGQGPEFLTYFQNEAQLEKSRLLSDRFSAERPKGSFSTLEIQRTEQGDSAMYLCASSLAAAEAFFGQGTRLTVV.